The T cell receptor (beta chain) under discussion was sequenced for a study of brain T cells in children with intractable seizures. The repertoire was sequenced with immunoSEQ multiplex PCR; TCRdb's copy has only in-frame clones and lacks some. The data contain hundreds of thousands of clones, 93% of them singletons. Time point defined: blood from clinic visit 5 months post-surgery; TSC patient then seizure free. Only cases whose brain tissue showed the highest T cell transcript signatures were sequenced. The CDR3 covers 15 residues. Germline values: CDR1 SGHNT, CDR2 YYREEE (reference sequence). V gave up 4 bases and J gave up 10 bases, with 20 bases separating them.

The rearrangement joins TRBV5-4 to TRBJ2-2, with a weak D call TRBD2 (6 bases). The source is a boy younger than two with tuberous sclerosis and intractable seizures. This specimen was peripheral blood, taken 5 to 6 months after surgery. In DNA, the CDR3 is TGTGCCAGCAGCCCGCGGGACTCTCCCCGGGAGGAGCTGTTTTTT. This translates into CASSPRDSPREELFF. The entire variable domain, with the rest obtained from reference TRBV5-4 and TRBJ2-2, is as follows: ETGVTQSPTHLIKTRGQQVTLRCSSQSGHNTVSWYQQALGQGPQFIFQYYREEENGRGNFPPRFSGLQFPNYSSELNVNALELDDSALYLCASSPRDSPREELFFGEGSRLTVL.